The sequence of this T cell receptor (beta chain) was determined in a study of T cell responses to AZD1222 COVID-19 vaccine. Some second doses came at about 4 weeks and others at about 12 weeks; these were pooled. Concerning this clone itself: Its antigen is still unknown.

Points from the study as a whole: Clonal diversity may have been underestimated in mostly white British donors. Seropositive AZD1222 recipients at baseline numbered only five to seven. Regions 160-218 and 743-854 held dominance among vaccine-associated CD4 TCRs, which spanned spike.

Sequenced by immunoSEQ multiplex PCR; TCRdb stores in-frame clones only, minus some. The sample lists 95,000 to 150,000 clones, 85% to 90% occurring once. The receptor was derived from an adult who received the AZD1222 COVID-19 vaccine. Here the sequenced sample was peripheral blood, taken 28 days after the second AZD1222 dose.

This chain's CDR3 is CASSNPSGYTGELFF. In DNA, the CDR3 is TGTGCCAGCAGCAACCCAAGCGGCTACACCGGGGAGCTGTTTTTT. V usage is TRBV9 and J usage is TRBJ2-2; D may be TRBD2 (5 bases). Germline values: CDR1 SGDLS, CDR2 YYNGEE. V was pared by 4 bases and J by 3 bases, with 13 bases between. CDR3 length: 15 amino acids.